This T cell receptor beta chain was obtained from a study of blood T cell repertoires in COVID-19. Germline loops: CDR1 LNHDA, CDR2 SQIVND (reference sequence). Trimming pared 4 bases from V and 4 bases from J, leaving 16 bases between. The CDR3 is made up of 15 amino acids. Here immunoSEQ multiplex PCR was the method, and the copy in TCRdb shows in-frame clones only, minus some. The sample holds nearly 250,000 clones, 86% seen once. The table lists this clone with a count of one. The source of this sequence is a woman in her 50s who had recovered from COVID-19. The material sequenced was PBMCs or T cells enriched from blood (not recorded which). The V gene is TRBV19, the J gene TRBJ1-2, with D possibly TRBD1 on 5 matching bases. Here the CDR3 reads CASSSRQLIGYGYTF. The CDR3 nucleotides read TGTGCCAGTAGTAGCCGACAGCTGATCGGCTATGGCTACACCTTC.